The TCR beta chain described here comes from a study of OX40 agonist ivuxolimab in advanced cancers. As for the study in general: Patients were dosed intravenously with ivuxolimab at 0.01 to 10 mg/kg every 2 weeks.

Sequencing was performed with immunoSEQ multiplex PCR; in TCRdb, only in-frame clones are kept and a portion is missing. The data hold around 80,000 clones, with about nine tenths observed a single time. Germline values: CDR1 SGHRS, CDR2 YFSETQ. V trimming: 2 bases; J trimming: 5 bases; junction bases outside the gene matches: 9. The CDR3 sequence is 17 residues long. V usage is TRBV5-1 and J usage is TRBJ2-3, with 12 bases identical to TRBD2. Here the sequenced sample was CD4+ or CD8+ T cells sorted from blood, taken in a trial of the OX40 agonist ivuxolimab. This receptor was obtained from an adult with an advanced solid tumor such as melanoma, head and neck, liver or kidney cancer. CDR3 residues: CASSFTSSGGALDTQYF. CDR3 DNA: TGCGCCAGCAGCTTTACTTCTAGCGGGGGGGCCTTAGATACGCAGTATTTT.